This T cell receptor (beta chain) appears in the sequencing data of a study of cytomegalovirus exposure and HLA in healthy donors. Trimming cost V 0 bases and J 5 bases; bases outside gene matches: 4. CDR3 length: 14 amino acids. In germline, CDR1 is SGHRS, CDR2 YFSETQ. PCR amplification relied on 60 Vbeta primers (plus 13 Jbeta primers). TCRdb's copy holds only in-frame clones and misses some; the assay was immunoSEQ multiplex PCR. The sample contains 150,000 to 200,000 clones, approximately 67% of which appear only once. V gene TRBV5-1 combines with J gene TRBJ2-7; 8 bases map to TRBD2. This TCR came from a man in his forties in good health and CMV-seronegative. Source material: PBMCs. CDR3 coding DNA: TGCGCCAGCAGCTTGGCAGCGGGGGTTAACGAGCAGTACTTC. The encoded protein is CASSLAAGVNEQYF.